This TCR beta chain was observed in a study of cytomegalovirus exposure and HLA in healthy donors. The germline V gene encodes CDR1 SNHLY and CDR2 FYNNEI. CDR3 size: 10 residues. V was pared by 5 bases and J by 6 bases, with 3 bases between. It was with 60 Vbeta and 13 Jbeta primers that the PCR ran. Sequenced by immunoSEQ multiplex PCR; TCRdb stores in-frame clones only, minus some. This sample has 150,000 to 200,000 clones; 70% to 90% occur once, and the top ten carry 1.9%. Overall study findings and caveats: As was reported, the HLA-A and HLA-B alleles of most subjects were accurately predicted from TCR beta sequences. Data from an earlier analysis indicated that most TCR beta V segments were productive either about 90% or about 30% of the time. Some segments of the V type, notably TRBV6-2 and TRBV6-3, were excluded as indistinguishable.

Worth noting for this clone: What it binds is not known.

The TCR was taken from a woman aged 18-29 years in good health and CMV-seronegative. The chain carries TRBV2 and TRBJ2-3; D uncertain. Sequences were obtained from PBMCs. In nucleotides, the CDR3 is TGTGCCAGCAGTCGTGATACGCAGTATTTT. Amino acid sequence: CASSRDTQYF.